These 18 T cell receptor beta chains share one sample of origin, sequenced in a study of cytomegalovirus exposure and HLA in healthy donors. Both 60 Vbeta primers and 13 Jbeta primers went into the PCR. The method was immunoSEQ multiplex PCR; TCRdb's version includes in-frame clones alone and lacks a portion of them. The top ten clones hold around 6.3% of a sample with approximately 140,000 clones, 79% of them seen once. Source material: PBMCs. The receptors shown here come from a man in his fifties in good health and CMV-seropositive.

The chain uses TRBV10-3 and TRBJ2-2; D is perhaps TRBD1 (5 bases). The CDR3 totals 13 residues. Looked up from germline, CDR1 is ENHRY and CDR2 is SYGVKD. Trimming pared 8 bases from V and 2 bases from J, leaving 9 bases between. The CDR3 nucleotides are TGTGCCATCGGTGGACACAACACCGGGGAGCTGTTTTTT. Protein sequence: CAIGGHNTGELFF.

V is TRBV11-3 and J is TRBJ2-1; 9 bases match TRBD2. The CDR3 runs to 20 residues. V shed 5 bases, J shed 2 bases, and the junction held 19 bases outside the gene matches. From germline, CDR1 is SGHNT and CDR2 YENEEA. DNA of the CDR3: TGTGCCAGCAGCCCCCAGGGGCGAGCGGGAGGTCAGGGCCCCTACAATGAGCAGTTCTTC. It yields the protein CASSPQGRAGGQGPYNEQFF.

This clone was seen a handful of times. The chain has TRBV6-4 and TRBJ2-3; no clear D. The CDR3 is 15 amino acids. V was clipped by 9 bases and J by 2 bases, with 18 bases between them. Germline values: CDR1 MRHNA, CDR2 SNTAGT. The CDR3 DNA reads TGTGCCAGTCGCCGAGGAACGGGTCCCACAGATACGCAGTATTTT. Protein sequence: CASRRGTGPTDTQYF.

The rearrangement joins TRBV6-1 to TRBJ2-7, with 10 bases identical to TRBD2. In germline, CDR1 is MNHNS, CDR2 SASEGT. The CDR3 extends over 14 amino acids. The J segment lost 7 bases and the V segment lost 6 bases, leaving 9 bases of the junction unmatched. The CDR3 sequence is CASRDLAGAGEQYF. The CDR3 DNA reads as TGTGCCAGCAGAGACCTAGCGGGAGCAGGGGAGCAGTACTTC.

The CDR3 DNA is TGTGCCAGCAGTCCCTCGGACAGGGGGAGTAGCGAGCAGTACTTC. Protein product: CASSPSDRGSSEQYF. J is TRBJ2-7 and V is TRBV6-5, with 10 positions matching TRBD1. Germline CDR1 is MNHEY and CDR2 is SVGAGI. J lost 6 bases, V lost 5 bases, and 10 bases had no gene match. The CDR3 totals 15 residues.

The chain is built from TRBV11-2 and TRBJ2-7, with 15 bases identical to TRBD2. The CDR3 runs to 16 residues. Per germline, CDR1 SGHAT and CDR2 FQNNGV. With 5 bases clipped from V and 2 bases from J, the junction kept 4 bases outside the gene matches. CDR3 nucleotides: TGTGCCAGCAGCCCAAGGACTAGCGGGAGGGCCTACGAGCAGTACTTC. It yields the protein CASSPRTSGRAYEQYF.

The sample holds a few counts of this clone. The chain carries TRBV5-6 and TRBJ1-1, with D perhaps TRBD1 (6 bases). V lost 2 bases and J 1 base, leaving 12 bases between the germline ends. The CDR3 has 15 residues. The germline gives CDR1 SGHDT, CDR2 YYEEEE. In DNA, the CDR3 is TGTGCCAGCAGCTTCCCCCAGGGGCGGAACACTGAAGCTTTCTTT. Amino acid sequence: CASSFPQGRNTEAFF.

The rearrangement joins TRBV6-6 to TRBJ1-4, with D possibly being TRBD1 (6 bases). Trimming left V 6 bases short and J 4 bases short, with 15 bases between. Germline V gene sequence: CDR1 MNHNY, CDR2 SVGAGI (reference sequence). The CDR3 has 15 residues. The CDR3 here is CASRPTGRNNEKLFF. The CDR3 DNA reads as TGTGCCAGCAGACCCACAGGGCGCAATAATGAAAAACTGTTTTTT.

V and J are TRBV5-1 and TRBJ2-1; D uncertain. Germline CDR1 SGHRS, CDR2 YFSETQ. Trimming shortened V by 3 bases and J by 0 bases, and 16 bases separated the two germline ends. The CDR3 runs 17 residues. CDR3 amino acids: CASSWPLEQSSYNEQFF. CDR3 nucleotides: TGCGCCAGCAGCTGGCCTCTAGAGCAGAGCTCCTACAATGAGCAGTTCTTC.

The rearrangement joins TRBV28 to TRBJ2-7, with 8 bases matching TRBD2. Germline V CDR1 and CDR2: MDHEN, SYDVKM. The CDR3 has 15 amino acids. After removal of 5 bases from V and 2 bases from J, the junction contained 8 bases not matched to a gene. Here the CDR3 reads CASSSPGTSPYEQYF. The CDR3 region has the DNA TGTGCCAGCAGTAGTCCCGGGACTAGTCCCTACGAGCAGTACTTC.

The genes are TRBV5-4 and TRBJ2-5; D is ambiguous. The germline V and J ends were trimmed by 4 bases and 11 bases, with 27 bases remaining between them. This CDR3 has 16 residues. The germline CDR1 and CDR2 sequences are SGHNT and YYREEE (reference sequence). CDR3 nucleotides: TGTGCCAGCAGCCCCACCTCGCACCAATCCTCCTACGAACAGTACTTC. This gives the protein CASSPTSHQSSYEQYF.

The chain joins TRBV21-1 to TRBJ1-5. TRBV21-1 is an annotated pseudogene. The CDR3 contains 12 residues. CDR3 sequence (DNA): TGTGCCAGCAGGTATAGCAATCAGCCCCAGCATTTT. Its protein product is CASRYSNQPQHF.

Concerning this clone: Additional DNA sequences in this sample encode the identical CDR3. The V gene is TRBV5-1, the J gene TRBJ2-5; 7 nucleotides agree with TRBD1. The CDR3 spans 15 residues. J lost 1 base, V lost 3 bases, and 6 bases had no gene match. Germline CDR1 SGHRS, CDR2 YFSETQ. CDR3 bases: TGCGCCAGCAGCTCCCGACAGGGAAGCCAAGAGACCCAGTACTTC. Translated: CASSSRQGSQETQYF.

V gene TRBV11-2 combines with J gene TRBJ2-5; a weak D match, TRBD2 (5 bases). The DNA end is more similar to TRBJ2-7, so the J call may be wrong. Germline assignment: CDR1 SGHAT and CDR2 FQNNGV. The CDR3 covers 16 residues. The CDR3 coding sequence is TGTGCCAGCAGCACTGGAGCAGGAGGACCAGCCTACGAGCAGTACTTC. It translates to CASSTGAGGPAYEQYF.

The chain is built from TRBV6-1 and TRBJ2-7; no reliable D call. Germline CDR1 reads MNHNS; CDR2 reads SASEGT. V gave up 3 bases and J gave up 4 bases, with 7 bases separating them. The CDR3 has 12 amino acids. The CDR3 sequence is CASSDLSYEQYF. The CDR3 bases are TGTGCCAGCAGTGACCTGTCTTACGAGCAGTACTTC.

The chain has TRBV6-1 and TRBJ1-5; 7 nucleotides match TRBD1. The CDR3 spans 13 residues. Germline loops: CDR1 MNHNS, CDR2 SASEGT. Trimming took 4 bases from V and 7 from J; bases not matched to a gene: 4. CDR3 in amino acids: CASSATGVQPQHF. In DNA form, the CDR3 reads TGTGCCAGCAGTGCCACAGGGGTCCAGCCCCAGCATTTT.

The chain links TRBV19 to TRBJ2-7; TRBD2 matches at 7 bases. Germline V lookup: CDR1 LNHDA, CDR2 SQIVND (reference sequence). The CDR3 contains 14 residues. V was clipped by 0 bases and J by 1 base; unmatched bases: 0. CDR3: CASSIEGGSYEQYF. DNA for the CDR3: TGTGCCAGTAGTATAGAGGGAGGGTCCTACGAGCAGTACTTC.

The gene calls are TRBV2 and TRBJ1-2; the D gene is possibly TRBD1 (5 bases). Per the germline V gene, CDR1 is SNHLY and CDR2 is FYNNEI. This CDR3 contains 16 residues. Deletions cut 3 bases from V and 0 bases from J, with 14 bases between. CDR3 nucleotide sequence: TGTGCCAGCAGTGATCAACAGGTGCCGACTAACTATGGCTACACCTTC. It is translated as CASSDQQVPTNYGYTF.